The clone carrying this TCR beta chain was seen a single time. Trimming removed 1 base at V and 11 bases at J, with 26 bases between. The CDR3 consists of 17 residues. CDR1 and CDR2 from the germline V gene are MGHDK and SYGVNS. This sample is drawn from a study of technical replicates of blood from a handful of donors. Produced via immunoSEQ multiplex PCR; TCRdb's table is partial and in-frame only. The table shows about 75,000 clones, with 95% to 97% occurring only once. The TCR comes from a human donor in good health. This chain uses TRBV25-1 with TRBJ1-1, with TRBD1 as a possible D gene (6 bases). Specimen: T cells isolated from PBMCs. CDR3 protein: CASSELSAGAQVAAAFF. CDR3 in DNA: TGTGCCAGCAGTGAATTGTCCGCGGGGGCCCAGGTAGCTGCCGCTTTCTTT.